This is a list of T cell receptor beta chains from one sample in a study of OX40 agonist ivuxolimab in advanced cancers. Assay used: immunoSEQ multiplex PCR; TCRdb lists only in-frame clones, some missing. The sample yields some 97,000 clones, approximately 90% seen once. The source was CD4+ or CD8+ T cells sorted from blood, collected in a trial of the OX40 agonist ivuxolimab. These receptor sequences come from an adult with an advanced solid tumor such as melanoma, head and neck, liver or kidney cancer. Both conserved end residues are part of each CDR3. A D gene is named only where the DNA matches it firmly. Size values are once, few and many counts, or a class for expanded clones, and some rows have none.

14,-,TRBV5-1,-,TRBJ2-5,CASSSDIQGGTQYF,TGCGCCAGCAGCTCCGATATCCAGGGGGGGACCCAGTACTTC
15,-,TRBV28,TRBD2,TRBJ2-3,CASSLAPSGVRTQYF,TGTGCCAGCAGTCTCGCGCCTAGCGGGGTGCGTACGCAGTATTTT
16,-,TRBV7-9,-,TRBJ2-1,CASSSFGRSSYNEQFF,TGTGCCAGCAGCTCATTCGGGAGAAGCTCCTACAATGAGCAGTTCTTC
16,-,TRBV19,TRBD1,TRBJ1-2,CASRITRDRTYYGYTF,TGTGCCAGTAGGATCACCCGGGACAGGACCTACTATGGCTACACCTTC
17,once,TRBV4-3,-,TRBJ2-1,CASSQVPWQRNSDEQFF,TGCGCCAGCAGCCAAGTTCCCTGGCAGCGGAACAGCGATGAGCAGTTCTTC
15,-,TRBV28,-,TRBJ2-5,CASSFNRRNQETQYF,TGTGCCAGCAGCTTTAACAGACGGAACCAAGAGACCCAGTACTTC
16,-,TRBV6-5,TRBD1,TRBJ1-1,CASSFSGQGSVTEAFF,TGTGCCAGCAGTTTTAGTGGACAGGGGTCTGTTACTGAAGCTTTCTTT
14,-,TRBV6-1,-,TRBJ2-4,CASSETLAKNIQYF,TGTGCCAGCAGTGAAACGTTAGCCAAAAACATTCAGTACTTC
13,-,TRBV7-3,-,TRBJ2-5,CASSPQGGETQYF,TGTGCCAGCAGCCCGCAGGGAGGAGAGACCCAGTACTTC
15,-,TRBV6-1,TRBD1,TRBJ1-2,CASSEDTEQGNGYTF,TGTGCCAGCAGTGAAGATACGGAACAGGGGAATGGCTACACCTTC
12,-,TRBV29-1,-,TRBJ1-4,CSVRRAGEKLFF,TGCAGCGTTCGAAGGGCTGGAGAAAAACTGTTTTTT
16,-,TRBV27,-,TRBJ1-4,CASSLAARTTNEKLFF,TGTGCCAGCAGTTTAGCCGCGAGAACTACGAATGAAAAACTGTTTTTT
17,-,TRBV6-1,-,TRBJ1-2,CASSGWVSRTGKSDYTF,TGTGCCAGCAGTGGGTGGGTAAGCCGGACCGGAAAATCGGACTACACCTTC
13,-,TRBV7-2,TRBD1,TRBJ1-2,CASSSQGAGGYTF,TGTGCCAGCAGCTCCCAGGGGGCGGGAGGCTACACCTTC
11,-,TRBV20-1,-,TRBJ1-1,CSAPGYGEAFF,TGCAGTGCCCCGGGGTATGGTGAAGCTTTCTTT
14,-,TRBV9,TRBD2,TRBJ2-7,CASSNGLVGVEQYF,TGTGCCAGCAGCAATGGACTAGTCGGAGTGGAGCAGTACTTC
15,-,TRBV7-8,TRBD2,TRBJ2-1,CASSSTSGVYNEQFF,TGTGCCAGCAGCTCCACTAGCGGGGTTTACAATGAGCAGTTCTTC
15,-,TRBV5-1,-,TRBJ2-5,CASSGVGGTGETQYF,TGCGCCAGCAGCGGAGTAGGCGGGACGGGAGAGACCCAGTACTTC
15,few,TRBV11-3,-,TRBJ2-2,CASSLMGTHTGELFF,TGTGCCAGCAGCTTAATGGGGACACACACCGGGGAGCTGTTTTTT
11,-,TRBV20-1,-,TRBJ1-2,CSVGTGNGYTF,TGCAGTGTTGGAACAGGGAATGGCTACACCTTC
14,-,TRBV7-9,TRBD1,TRBJ1-3,CASSEGQSGNTIYF,TGTGCCAGCAGCGAGGGACAGTCTGGAAACACCATATATTTT
13,-,TRBV5-5,-,TRBJ2-3,CASSPGRTDTQYF,TGTGCCAGCAGCCCCGGGAGAACAGATACGCAGTATTTT
13,-,TRBV18,-,TRBJ1-5,CASSTHSDQPQHF,TGTGCCAGCTCAACCCACAGTGATCAGCCCCAGCATTTT
18,-,TRBV28,-,TRBJ2-5,CASRTVRGPGFLQETQYF,TGTGCCAGCAGGACTGTCCGGGGCCCGGGATTTCTTCAAGAGACCCAGTACTTC
17,-,TRBV4-3,TRBD1,TRBJ1-5,CASSQDLRQGLNGPQHF,TGCGCCAGCAGCCAAGACCTACGACAGGGGCTAAATGGGCCCCAGCATTTT
16,-,TRBV5-4,TRBD1,TRBJ2-7,CASSARQGFSSYEQYF,TGTGCCAGCAGCGCCCGACAGGGGTTTAGCTCCTACGAGCAGTACTTC
14,-,TRBV7-3,-,TRBJ2-2,CASSLRLDTGELFF,TGTGCCAGCAGCTTAAGGCTAGACACCGGGGAGCTGTTTTTT
14,few,TRBV4-2,-,TRBJ2-7,CASSQESVGYEQYF,TGTGCCAGCAGCCAAGAATCCGTAGGCTACGAGCAGTACTTC
13,-,TRBV19,-,TRBJ1-5,CASSNRAGQPQHF,TGTGCCAGTAGTAACAGGGCGGGTCAGCCCCAGCATTTT
16,once,TRBV7-2,-,TRBJ1-4,CASSLDPANLGEKLFF,TGTGCCAGCAGCTTAGATCCGGCAAACTTGGGGGAAAAACTGTTTTTT
15,-,TRBV5-5,TRBD2,TRBJ2-3,CASSFLAGGLDTQYF,TGTGCCAGCAGCTTTTTAGCGGGAGGTTTGGATACGCAGTATTTT
15,-,TRBV19,-,TRBJ2-1,CASTLGGGSYNEQFF,TGTGCCAGTACCCTAGGAGGGGGCTCCTACAATGAGCAGTTCTTC
11,few,TRBV7-9,-,TRBJ2-1,CASRKGREQFF,TGTGCCAGCAGGAAGGGACGGGAGCAGTTCTTC
15,-,TRBV28,TRBD1,TRBJ1-2,CASSRTGLHSYGYTF,TGTGCCAGCAGCCGGACAGGGTTGCACTCCTATGGCTACACCTTC
14,-,TRBV4-1,TRBD2,TRBJ2-3,CASGTSVIADTQYF,TGCGCCAGCGGGACTAGCGTTATAGCAGATACGCAGTATTTT
12,-,TRBV7-2,-,TRBJ2-3,CASSFISDTQYF,TGTGCCAGCAGCTTCATATCAGATACGCAGTATTTT
19,-,TRBV27,TRBD2,TRBJ2-1,CASSPSGGLGRGSYNEQFF,TGTGCCAGCAGTCCTAGCGGGGGTCTGGGGAGGGGTTCCTACAATGAGCAGTTCTTC
15,-,TRBV5-4,-,TRBJ1-2,CASSERSGTGYGYTF,TGTGCCAGCAGCGAGAGATCGGGGACTGGCTATGGCTACACCTTC
14,-,TRBV5-1,-,TRBJ2-7,CASSLASRSYEQYF,TGCGCCAGCAGCTTGGCTAGTCGGTCCTACGAGCAGTACTTC
16,-,TRBV7-9,TRBD1,TRBJ2-2,CASREQGARNTGELFF,TGTGCCAGCAGGGAGCAGGGGGCGCGTAACACCGGGGAGCTGTTTTTT
16,-,TRBV11-3,TRBD2,TRBJ2-7,CASSLGPSGDSYEQYF,TGTGCCAGCAGCTTAGGGCCAAGCGGGGACTCCTACGAGCAGTACTTC
18,-,TRBV5-1,TRBD2,TRBJ2-5,CASSLGSSLAGGLETQYF,TGCGCCAGCAGCTTGGGATCTTCGCTAGCGGGAGGTTTAGAGACCCAGTACTTC
12,-,TRBV4-2,-,TRBJ1-4,CASSQDTEKLFF,TGTGCCAGCAGCCAAGATACGGAAAAACTGTTTTTT
15,-,TRBV2,-,TRBJ1-4,CASRSNGATNEKLFF,TGTGCCAGCAGATCAAACGGGGCAACTAATGAAAAACTGTTTTTT
14,-,TRBV7-9,TRBD1,TRBJ1-4,CASSQAAGGEKLFF,TGTGCCAGCAGCCAAGCCGCAGGGGGTGAAAAACTGTTTTTT
13,-,TRBV18,-,TRBJ2-7,CASSPGQTYEQYF,TGTGCCAGCTCACCAGGGCAGACCTACGAGCAGTACTTC
15,-,TRBV27,TRBD1,TRBJ1-1,CASRGQGAFSTEAFF,TGTGCCAGCAGAGGACAGGGGGCCTTTAGCACTGAAGCTTTCTTT
15,-,TRBV5-1,-,TRBJ2-3,CASRSLGRWPDTQYF,TGCGCCAGCAGATCCTTGGGACGGTGGCCAGATACGCAGTATTTT
15,-,TRBV2,-,TRBJ1-2,CASLVGEYLPRGYTF,TGTGCCAGCCTGGTTGGGGAGTACCTTCCACGTGGCTACACCTTC
15,-,TRBV5-1,-,TRBJ2-3,CASSLVSRYTDTQYF,TGCGCCAGCAGCTTGGTGTCCCGATACACAGATACGCAGTATTTT